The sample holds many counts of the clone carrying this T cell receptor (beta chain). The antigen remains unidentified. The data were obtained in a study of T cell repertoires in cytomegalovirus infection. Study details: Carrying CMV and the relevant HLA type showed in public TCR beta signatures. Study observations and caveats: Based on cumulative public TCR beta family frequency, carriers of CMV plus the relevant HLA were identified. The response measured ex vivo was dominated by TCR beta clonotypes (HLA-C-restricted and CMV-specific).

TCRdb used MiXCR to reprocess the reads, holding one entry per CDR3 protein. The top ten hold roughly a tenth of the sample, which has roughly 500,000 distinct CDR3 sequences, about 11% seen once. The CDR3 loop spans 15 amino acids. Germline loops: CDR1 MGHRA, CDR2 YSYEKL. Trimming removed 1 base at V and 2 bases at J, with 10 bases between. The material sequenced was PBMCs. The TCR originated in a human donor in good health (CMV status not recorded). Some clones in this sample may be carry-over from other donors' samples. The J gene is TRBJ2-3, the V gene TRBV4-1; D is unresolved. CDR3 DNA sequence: TGCGCCAGCAGCCAAGTGCGGAGTATCACAGATACGCAGTATTTT. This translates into CASSQVRSITDTQYF.